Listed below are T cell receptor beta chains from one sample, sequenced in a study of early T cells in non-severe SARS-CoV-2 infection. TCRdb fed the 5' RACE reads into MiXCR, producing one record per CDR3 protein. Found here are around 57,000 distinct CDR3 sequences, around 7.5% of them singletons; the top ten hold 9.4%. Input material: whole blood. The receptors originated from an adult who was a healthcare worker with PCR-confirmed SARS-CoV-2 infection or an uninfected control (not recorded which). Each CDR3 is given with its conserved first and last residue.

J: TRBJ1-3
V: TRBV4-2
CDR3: CASSQEAAPRTDTIYF

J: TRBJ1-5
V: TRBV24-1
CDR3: CATSDSGTPKGQPQHF

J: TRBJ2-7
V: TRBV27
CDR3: CASSSLYELYF

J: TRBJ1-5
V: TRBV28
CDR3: CASRRSVGTVSLLMGSQHF

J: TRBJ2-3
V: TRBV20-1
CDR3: CSARESGSPDTQYF

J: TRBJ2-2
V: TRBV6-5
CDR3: CASRGGETNTGELFF

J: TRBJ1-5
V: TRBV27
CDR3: CASRAGTLNQPQHF

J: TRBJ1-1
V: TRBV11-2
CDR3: CASSFNTEAFF

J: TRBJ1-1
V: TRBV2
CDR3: CASGLDLNTEAFF

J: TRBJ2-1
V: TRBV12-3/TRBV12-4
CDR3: CASLMEVYNEQFF

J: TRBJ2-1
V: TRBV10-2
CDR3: CASSRDSANNEQFF

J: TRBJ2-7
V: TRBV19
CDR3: CASSIRVAYEQYF

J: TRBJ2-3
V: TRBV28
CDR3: CASSLQGTDTQYF

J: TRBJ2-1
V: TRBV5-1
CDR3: CASSPNTKSSYNEQFF

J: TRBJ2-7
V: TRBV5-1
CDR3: CASSPYERLYEQYF

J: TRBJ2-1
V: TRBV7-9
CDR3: CASLGTGVNEQFF

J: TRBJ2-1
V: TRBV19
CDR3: CASSSEGLGNNEQFF

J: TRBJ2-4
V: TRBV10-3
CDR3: CAISDGGRGRAKNIQYF

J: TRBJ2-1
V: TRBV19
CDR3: CASSNRDWPNEQFF

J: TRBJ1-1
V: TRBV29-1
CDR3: CSVRPYLRDTEAFF

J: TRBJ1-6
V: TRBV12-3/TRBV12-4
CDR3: CASSPRDRVDSPLHF

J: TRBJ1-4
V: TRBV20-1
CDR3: CSARDLNEKLFF

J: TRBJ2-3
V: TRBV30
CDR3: CAWRVAAADTQYF

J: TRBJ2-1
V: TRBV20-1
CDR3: CSARARDSSYNEQFF

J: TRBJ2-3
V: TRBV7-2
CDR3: CASRGTSGSPTDTQYF

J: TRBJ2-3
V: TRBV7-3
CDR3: CASSLDGGQDTQYF